These T cell receptor beta chains were read from a single sample in a study of Ad26.COV2.S vaccination and SARS-CoV-2 variants. The data were produced by immunoSEQ multiplex PCR, yet TCRdb's version contains in-frame clones alone and is incomplete. Found here are 500,000 or so clones, around 88% of them singletons; the top ten hold roughly 12%. The sample in question was peripheral blood, obtained in a trial of Ad26.COV2.S vaccine versus placebo. These receptors all come from a person between 18 and 65 years old who received the Ad26.COV2.S COVID-19 vaccine or a placebo. The CDR3 runs from the conserved cysteine through the conserved F or W. The D gene is left open where the match is weak. A clone size is listed for some rows: how often the clone was seen (once, few, many), or a class if it is expanded.

V gene: TRBV7-2; J gene: TRBJ2-1; D gene: -; clone size: -; CDR3 DNA: TGTGCCAGCAGCTCCAGACGGACCGGGAACAATGAGCAGTTCTTC; CDR3 protein: CASSSRRTGNNEQFF
V gene: TRBV4-1; J gene: TRBJ1-2; D gene: TRBD1; clone size: -; CDR3 DNA: TGCGCCAGCAGCCAAGGCCTAACAGGGGGAGCTAACTATGGCTACACCTTC; CDR3 protein: CASSQGLTGGANYGYTF
V gene: TRBV7-9; J gene: TRBJ2-3; D gene: -; clone size: -; CDR3 DNA: TGTGCCAGCAGCTTAGATTCCTGGGCAGATACGCAGTATTTT; CDR3 protein: CASSLDSWADTQYF
V gene: TRBV30; J gene: TRBJ2-7; D gene: -; clone size: -; CDR3 DNA: TGTGCCTGGAGGCCCCGCCTTAGCGGTACTCCCTACGAGCAGTACTTC; CDR3 protein: CAWRPRLSGTPYEQYF
V gene: TRBV7-2; J gene: TRBJ2-5; D gene: TRBD2; clone size: -; CDR3 DNA: TGTGCCAGCAGCTTAACCGCGACTAGCGGGAGCCAAGAGACCCAGTACTTC; CDR3 protein: CASSLTATSGSQETQYF
V gene: TRBV27; J gene: TRBJ1-4; D gene: TRBD1; clone size: -; CDR3 DNA: TGTGCCAGCAGTCGGGGTCCGGGACAGAATAATGAAAAACTGTTTTTT; CDR3 protein: CASSRGPGQNNEKLFF
V gene: TRBV5-1; J gene: TRBJ2-1; D gene: -; clone size: -; CDR3 DNA: TGCGCCAGCAGCCCAAGCGGCAATGAGCAGTTCTTC; CDR3 protein: CASSPSGNEQFF
V gene: TRBV7-2; J gene: TRBJ1-2; D gene: TRBD1; clone size: once; CDR3 DNA: TGTGCCAGCAGATTCGTGGGACAGCCCTATGGCTACACCTTC; CDR3 protein: CASRFVGQPYGYTF
V gene: TRBV5-4; J gene: TRBJ1-6; D gene: TRBD1; clone size: few; CDR3 DNA: TGTGCCAGCAGCTTGGCACGGACAGGGGATTCACCCCTCCACTTT; CDR3 protein: CASSLARTGDSPLHF
V gene: TRBV24-1; J gene: TRBJ2-1; D gene: TRBD1; clone size: -; CDR3 DNA: TGTGCCACCCAACAGGGGGTGTCCTACAATGAGCAGTTCTTC; CDR3 protein: CATQQGVSYNEQFF
V gene: TRBV24-1; J gene: TRBJ1-5; D gene: TRBD1; clone size: -; CDR3 DNA: TGTGCCACCAGTGCCCTGGGGACAGACCAGCCCCAGCATTTT; CDR3 protein: CATSALGTDQPQHF
V gene: TRBV27; J gene: TRBJ1-1; D gene: -; clone size: once; CDR3 DNA: TGTGCCAGCAGTGAAGGACGGGGGAACACTGAAGCTTTCTTT; CDR3 protein: CASSEGRGNTEAFF
V gene: TRBV28; J gene: TRBJ1-2; D gene: -; clone size: -; CDR3 DNA: TGTGCCAGCAGTTTAAACGGCGGAGGGAACTATGGCTACACCTTC; CDR3 protein: CASSLNGGGNYGYTF
V gene: TRBV5-1; J gene: TRBJ2-7; D gene: -; clone size: -; CDR3 DNA: TGCGCCAGCAGCTCCCTAAGAGGCTACGAGCAGTACTTC; CDR3 protein: CASSSLRGYEQYF